The subject of this entry is one T cell receptor (beta chain). The antigen is unknown. Regarding treatment: around 19 received Ad26.COV2.S at low or high dose, single or two shots; about five received placebo; per-sample allocation not given. The investigators took samples on day 63 after the first vaccine or placebo injection. An Ad26 vector expressing Wuhan-strain SARS-CoV-2 spike served as the vaccine. The data derive from a study of Ad26.COV2.S vaccination and SARS-CoV-2 variants. Study-level points and caveats: Responses of spike-specific T cells (both CD8+ and CD4+) reportedly showed substantial breadth after vaccination. Analyses of TCR breadth and depth may have underestimated total T cell responses.

V was clipped by 7 bases and J by 9 bases, with 19 bases between them. This CDR3 comprises 14 residues. CDR1 SNHLY and CDR2 FYNNEI come from the germline V gene. The data were produced by immunoSEQ multiplex PCR, yet TCRdb's version contains in-frame clones alone and is incomplete. The sample contains about 470,000 clones, 90% of which appear only once. Here the sequenced sample was peripheral blood, taken in a trial of Ad26.COV2.S vaccine versus placebo. The receptor was derived from a person aged 18 to 59 who received the Ad26.COV2.S COVID-19 vaccine or a placebo. The rearrangement uses TRBV2 and TRBJ2-1; tentatively, D is TRBD1 (5 bases). The CDR3 bases are TGTGCCAGCAAATGGCTACTAATCCAGGGTGAGCAGTTCTTC. Its translation: CASKWLLIQGEQFF.